Below, one TCR beta chain is given with its context. The clone's antigen remains unknown. Per-nucleotide qualities are absent, and no much larger clonotype sits a single base away. Libraries came from 5' RACE. Sequencing relied on an Illumina HiSeq 2000. Template switching added a universal primer binding site, and the final cDNA carried a unique molecular identifier that allowed TCR cDNA molecules to be counted accurately. First-strand cDNA for TCR alpha and beta chains was synthesized from specific primers in the conserved constant-segment region. To control for contamination, every cDNA library was double barcoded, receiving both a SMART-Mk sample barcode and Illumina barcodes. TruSeq adapter sequences and Illumina sample barcodes were added in two successive PCR steps. The Illumina HiSeq platform was used with custom primers to sequence TCR alpha and beta cDNA libraries. The original pipeline was this. MiGEC was used to process raw reads and extract unique molecular identifiers, and MiXCR was used to find CDR3 positions. For each individual, recombination models were inferred using an EM algorithm with the repgenHMM and IGoR tools. Shared clonotype analysis was performed with the tcR package in R, normalizing sharing by the product of cloneset sizes. To study raw recombination free of thymic and clonal selection effects, out-of-frame nonproductive sequences were analyzed. The public reads were quality trimmed at Q25 with fastp and then assembled into clones with MiXCR by TCRdb, keeping productive beta chains. Every entry covers one CDR3 protein and lists the most common genes and DNA from its rows. These V and J calls rely on TCRdb rather than the paper's analysis. This sample lists some 1,600,000 distinct CDR3 sequences; less than 35% were detected once. Jointly, the top ten make up 0.27% of the sample.

This sample stems from a study of identical twins (dated by TCRdb to between 2015 and 2016). For the study in its entirety: To test whether fetal clonotypes persist, this study deep-sequenced TCR alpha and beta repertoires from monozygotic twins, from unrelated adults of various ages, and from cord blood. To rule out contamination, replicate twin experiments were performed at different times with different library preparation protocols.

Here is what the overall study found, with its caveats: In monozygotic twins, recombination models systematically underestimated out-of-frame TCR alpha sharing, but the models matched the sharing seen between unrelated individuals. Abundant cord blood beta clonotypes had fewer insertions, young adult naive repertoires showed a similar but weaker trend, and memory repertoires showed no such trend. Zero-insertion analyses could be partly confounded by invariant T cells such as MAIT and iNKT, though diverse VJ usage argued against such confounding for most clonotypes. A weaker excess of twin sharing was found in beta out-of-frame sequences because the signal-to-noise ratio was lowered by fewer shared sequences. Because the same donors could not be followed over many years, conclusions were based on cross-sectional statistical analysis. Out-of-frame TCR alpha sequences shared between twins showed an excess of low generation-probability sequences compared with coincidental sharing between unrelated individuals.

Every donor was a healthy Caucasian. Inclusive of the bounding cysteine and phenylalanine, the CDR3 is 15 residues long. Only the CDR3 part of the read is kept: 45 bases, read in frame from the first base. V is cut by 5 bases and J by 6 bases, and the space between the germline ends is 17 bases. Via the germline V gene, CDR1 is MNHEY and CDR2 SVGEGT. This TCR was recovered from a newborn girl in good health. The rearrangement combines TRBV6-2 or TRBV6-3 with TRBJ1-5; the D segment could be TRBD1, given 6 matching bases. The sequenced sample consisted of cord blood. The DNA sequence is as follows: TGTGCCAGCAGTATAGGAACTGGGGGGCGTCAGCCCCAGCATTTT. This sequence encodes CASSIGTGGRQPQHF.